Described below is a single TCR beta chain sequence and its context. Sequencing used immunoSEQ multiplex PCR; TCRdb keeps in-frame clones, though not all of them. This sample has some 190,000 clones, with around 83% found just once. The data belong to a study of blood T cell repertoires in COVID-19. V lost 4 bases to trimming and J lost 6 bases, with 15 bases between them. The germline V gene has CDR1 MGHRA and CDR2 YSYEKL. The CDR3 contains 14 residues. This receptor was taken from a middle-aged woman in a cohort exposed to, infected with or recovered from COVID-19 (not recorded which). The J gene is TRBJ1-2, the V gene TRBV4-1, with a weak D call TRBD1 (5 bases). Sequencing used PBMCs or T cells enriched from blood (not recorded which). CDR3 sequence reads: CASSLRAQKDGYTF. The CDR3 region has the DNA TGCGCCAGCAGCCTCAGGGCCCAAAAGGATGGCTACACCTTC.